This T cell receptor beta chain was observed in a study of identical twins. TCRdb itself ran the 5' RACE reads through MiXCR, one entry per CDR3 protein. Altogether about 530,000 distinct CDR3 sequences are present, nearly 15% being singletons, with the ten largest covering roughly 0.43%. With regard to this clonotype: The junction departs from germline at one end; a sequencing error may be responsible.

There are 9 residues in the CDR3. Germline CDR1 KGHDR, CDR2 SFDVKD. The sample also formed part of further work on yellow fever vaccine responses in identical twins.

The sequence was collected from a woman between 18 and 30 years old in good health. The sequenced material came from CD4+ T cells sorted from blood. The chain carries TRBV24-1 and TRBJ1-4; 7 bases line up with TRBD1. This chain's CDR3 is CATTRTGAF. Written as DNA, the CDR3 is TGTGCCACCACGCGGACAGGCGCTTTT.